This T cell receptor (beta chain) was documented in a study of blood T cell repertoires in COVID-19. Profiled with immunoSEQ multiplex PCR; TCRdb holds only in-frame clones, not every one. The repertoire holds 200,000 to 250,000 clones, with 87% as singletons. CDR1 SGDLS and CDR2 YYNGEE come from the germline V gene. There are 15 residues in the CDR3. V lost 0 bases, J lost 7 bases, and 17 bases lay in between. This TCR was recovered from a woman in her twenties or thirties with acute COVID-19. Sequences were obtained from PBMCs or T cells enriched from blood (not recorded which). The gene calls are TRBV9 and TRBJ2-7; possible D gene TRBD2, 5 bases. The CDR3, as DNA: TGTGCCAGCAGCGTAGATGGGTGGGGAGCGAGGGAGCAGTACTTC. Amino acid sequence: CASSVDGWGAREQYF.